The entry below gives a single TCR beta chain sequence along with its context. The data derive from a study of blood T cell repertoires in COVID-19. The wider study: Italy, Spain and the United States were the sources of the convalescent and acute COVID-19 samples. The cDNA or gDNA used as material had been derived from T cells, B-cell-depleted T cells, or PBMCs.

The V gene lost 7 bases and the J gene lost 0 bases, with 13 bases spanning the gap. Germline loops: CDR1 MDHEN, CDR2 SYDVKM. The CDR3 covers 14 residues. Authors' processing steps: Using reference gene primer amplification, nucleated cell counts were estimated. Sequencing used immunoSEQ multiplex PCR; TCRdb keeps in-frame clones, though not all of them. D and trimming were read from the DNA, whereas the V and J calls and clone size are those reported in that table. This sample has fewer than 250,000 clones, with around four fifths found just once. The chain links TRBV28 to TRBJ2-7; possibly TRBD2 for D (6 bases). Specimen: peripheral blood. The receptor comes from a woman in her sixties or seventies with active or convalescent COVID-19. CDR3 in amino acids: CASMRRGSSYEQYF. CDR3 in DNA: TGTGCCAGCATGCGGCGGGGTAGCTCCTACGAGCAGTACTTC. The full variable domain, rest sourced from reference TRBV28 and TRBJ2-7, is DVKVTQSSRYLVKRTGEKVFLECVQDMDHENMFWYRQDPGLGLRLIYFSYDVKMKEKGDIPEGYSVSREKKERFSLILESASTNQTSMYLCASMRRGSSYEQYFGPGTRLTVT.